This T cell receptor (delta chain) was captured in a study of Vδ1+ human thymocytes (dated by TCRdb to 2017 to 2018). Broadly, across the study: As a data resource, the study described the mRNA-level TRG and TRD CDR3 repertoires of highly purified Vdelta1+ thymocytes obtained from young children. The multiplex-based CDR3 amplicon strategy had previously been validated against 5'RACE-based CDR3 amplicon generation methods. The full study reports these points: Because no clustering by age or sex was observed, donors were not stratified by these variables in the analyses. Although sort purity was high, around a fifth of thymic TRD sequences were Vdelta2 (with a few Vdelta3), in contrast to the peripheral blood Vdelta1+ controls. In contrast to oligoclonal peripheral blood repertoires, thymic TRG and TRD repertoires appeared to be highly polyclonal with Gaussian CDR3 length distributions. Because unexpected Vdelta2 sequences could lead to misinterpretation of bulk repertoire data, the authors recommended using highly purified populations and single-cell validation. Many TRG clonotypes were shared between donors (up to about 6.9x10^3), whereas TRD repertoires were essentially private (max about 120 shared).

There are a few counts of this clone. Its target antigen remains unknown. One base away there is no much larger clone; base qualities are not given. Thymic samples were depleted of alphabeta T cells, then CD3+ TCRVdelta1+ TCRVdelta2- thymocytes were FACS-sorted. Sorted Vdelta1+ thymocyte purity ranged from roughly 98% to 99.6%. Thymic specimens came from fewer than 10 paediatric patients undergoing corrective cardiac surgery, aged from roughly 5 days to 15 months. After the thymic tissue was dispersed, mononuclear cells were isolated using a Histopaque-1077 density gradient. The staining antibodies were anti-TCRVdelta1 clone TS8.2, anti-TCRVdelta2 clone B6, anti-CD3 clone HIT3a and anti-TCRalphabeta clone IP26. The CDR3 runs 18 residues from the cysteine to the phenylalanine. Kept here is only the CDR3 DNA, which spans 54 bases and is read in frame from base 1. CDR1 and CDR2 (TSWWSYY, QGS) derive from the germline V gene.

RNA was extracted with the RNeasy mini kit and reverse transcribed using Superscript III. CDR3 amplicons were produced by multiplex PCR using pooled V-gene forward primers and a constant-region reverse primer with Illumina adaptor overhangs. Amplicons were gel-purified, then indexed with Nextera index primers over around 8 extra PCR cycles and purified with AMPure XP beads. Sequencing of libraries was performed on an Illumina MiSeq using paired-end 250 bp reads, dual indexing and an approximately 22% PhiX spike-in. On the study's bioinformatics: FastQC was used to quality check the reads, while ea-utils fastq-join merged the TRG read pairs. Annotation of sequences was performed with IMGT/HighV-QUEST, only productive sequences with unambiguous V-gene assignment were retained, and clonotypes were defined by identical CDR3 sequence. Downstream analysis used VDJtools 1.1.1, tcR 2.2.3, Treemap and vegan Shannon diversity in R 3.4.4. With CATT, TCRdb called clones again from the public reads; duplicate DNA rows were later joined. These V and J calls originate from TCRdb's pipeline instead of the authors' own analysis. The sample table holds about 75,000 delta-chain clones, of which about 35% were seen once. The ten largest account for about 0.24% of the sample.

The chain was built from TRDV1 and TRDJ1, with TRDD3 matching 7 junction bases. Sequencing was done on a sample of Vdelta1+ gamma-delta thymocytes from the thymus. Sample cell subset or site, as interpreted from the label and publication: FACS-sorted CD3+ TCRalphabeta- TCRVdelta1+ TCRVdelta2- thymocytes. This clonotype was sampled from a boy younger than two who had congenital heart surgery. The CDR3 here reads CALFLMYNSLTGDDKLIF. The sequenced DNA is TGTGCACTATTTTTGATGTACAATTCCCTTACTGGGGACGATAAACTCATCTTT.